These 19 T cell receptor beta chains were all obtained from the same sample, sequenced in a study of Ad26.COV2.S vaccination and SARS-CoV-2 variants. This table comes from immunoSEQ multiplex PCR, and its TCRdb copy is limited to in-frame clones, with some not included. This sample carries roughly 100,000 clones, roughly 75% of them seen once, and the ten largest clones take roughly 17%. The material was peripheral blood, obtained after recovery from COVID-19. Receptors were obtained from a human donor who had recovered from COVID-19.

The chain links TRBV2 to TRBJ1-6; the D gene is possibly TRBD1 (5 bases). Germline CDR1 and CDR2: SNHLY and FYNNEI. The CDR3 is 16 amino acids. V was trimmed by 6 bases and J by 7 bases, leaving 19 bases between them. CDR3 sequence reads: CASRTKGLPSNSPLHF. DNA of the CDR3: TGTGCCAGCAGGACAAAGGGACTCCCGAGCAATTCACCCCTCCACTTT.

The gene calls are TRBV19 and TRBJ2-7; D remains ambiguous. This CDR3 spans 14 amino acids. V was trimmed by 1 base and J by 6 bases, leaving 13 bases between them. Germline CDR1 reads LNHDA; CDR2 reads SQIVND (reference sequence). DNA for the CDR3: TGTGCCAGTAGTATAGGACCACCCCTCGGCGAGCAGTACTTC. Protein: CASSIGPPLGEQYF.

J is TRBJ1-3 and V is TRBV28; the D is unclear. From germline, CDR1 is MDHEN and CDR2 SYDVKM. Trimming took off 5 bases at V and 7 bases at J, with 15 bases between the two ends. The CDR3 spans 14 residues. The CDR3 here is CASSASLGLNTIYF. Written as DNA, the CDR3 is TGTGCCAGCAGTGCCTCTTTAGGGTTGAACACCATATATTTT.

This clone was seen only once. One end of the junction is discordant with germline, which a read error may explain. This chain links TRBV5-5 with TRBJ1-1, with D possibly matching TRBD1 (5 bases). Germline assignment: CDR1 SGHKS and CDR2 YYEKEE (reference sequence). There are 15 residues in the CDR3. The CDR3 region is CASSRVYEAGTVAFF. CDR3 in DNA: TGTGCCAGCAGCCGGGTTTACGAGGCCGGGACTGTAGCTTTCTTT.

The CDR3, as DNA: TGTGCCAGCAGCTTGATTACCGGGTACACTGAAGCTTTCTTT. Residues: CASSLITGYTEAFF. The genes are TRBV7-2 and TRBJ1-1; no firm D call. The CDR3 runs 14 residues. The germline V and J ends were trimmed by 3 bases and 3 bases, with 11 bases remaining between them. Looked up from germline, CDR1 is SGHTA and CDR2 is FQGNSA.

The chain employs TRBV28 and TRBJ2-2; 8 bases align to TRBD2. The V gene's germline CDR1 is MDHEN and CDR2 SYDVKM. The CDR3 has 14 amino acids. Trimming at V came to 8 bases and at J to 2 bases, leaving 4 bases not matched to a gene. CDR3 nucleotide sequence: TGTGCCAGCCGGGGGGGACATAACACCGGGGAGCTGTTTTTT. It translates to CASRGGHNTGELFF. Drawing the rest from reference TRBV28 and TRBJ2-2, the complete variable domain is DVKVTQSSRYLVKRTGEKVFLECVQDMDHENMFWYRQDPGLGLRLIYFSYDVKMKEKGDIPEGYSVSREKKERFSLILESASTNQTSMYLCASRGGHNTGELFFGEGSRLTVL.

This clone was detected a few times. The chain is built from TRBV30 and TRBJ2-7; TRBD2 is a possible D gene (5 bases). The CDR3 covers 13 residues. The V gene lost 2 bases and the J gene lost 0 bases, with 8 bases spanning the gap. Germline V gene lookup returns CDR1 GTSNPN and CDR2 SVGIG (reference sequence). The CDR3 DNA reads TGTGCCTGGAGTCGGGGAAGCTCCTACGAGCAGTACTTC. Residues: CAWSRGSSYEQYF.

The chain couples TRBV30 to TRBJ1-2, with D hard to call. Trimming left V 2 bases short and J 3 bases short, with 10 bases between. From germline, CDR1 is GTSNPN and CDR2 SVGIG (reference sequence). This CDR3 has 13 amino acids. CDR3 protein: CAWSRPPDYGYTF. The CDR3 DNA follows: TGTGCCTGGAGTCGACCTCCGGACTATGGCTACACCTTC.

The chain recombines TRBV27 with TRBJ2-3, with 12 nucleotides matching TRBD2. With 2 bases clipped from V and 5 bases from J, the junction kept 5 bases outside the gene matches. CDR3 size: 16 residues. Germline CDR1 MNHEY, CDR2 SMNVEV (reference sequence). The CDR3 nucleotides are TGTGCCAGCAGTTTACGACTAGCGGGGGCGGGAGATACGCAGTATTTT. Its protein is CASSLRLAGAGDTQYF.

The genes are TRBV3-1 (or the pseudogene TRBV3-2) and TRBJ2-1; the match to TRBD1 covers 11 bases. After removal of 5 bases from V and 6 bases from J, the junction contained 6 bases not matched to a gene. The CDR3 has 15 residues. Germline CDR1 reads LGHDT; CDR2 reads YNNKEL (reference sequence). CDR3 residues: CASSSSGTGGNEQFF. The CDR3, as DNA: TGTGCCAGCAGCTCCTCCGGGACAGGGGGCAATGAGCAGTTCTTC.

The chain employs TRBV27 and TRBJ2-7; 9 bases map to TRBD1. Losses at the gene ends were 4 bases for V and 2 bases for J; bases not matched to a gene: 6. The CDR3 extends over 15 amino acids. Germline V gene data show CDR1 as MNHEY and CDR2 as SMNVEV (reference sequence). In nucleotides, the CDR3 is TGTGCCAGCAGTTCACCGGGACAGGGTACCTACGAGCAGTACTTC. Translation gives CASSSPGQGTYEQYF.

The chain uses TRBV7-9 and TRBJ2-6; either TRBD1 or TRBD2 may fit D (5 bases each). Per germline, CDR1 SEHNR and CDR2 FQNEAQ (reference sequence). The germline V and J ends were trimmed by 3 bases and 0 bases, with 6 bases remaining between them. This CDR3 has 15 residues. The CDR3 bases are TGTGCCAGCAGCTTGGGGGACTCTGGGGCCAACGTCCTGACTTTC. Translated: CASSLGDSGANVLTF. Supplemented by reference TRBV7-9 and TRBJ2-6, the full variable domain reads DTGVSQNPRHKITKRGQNVTFRCDPISEHNRLYWYRQTLGQGPEFLTYFQNEAQLEKSRLLSDRFSAERPKGSFSTLEIQRTEQGDSAMYLCASSLGDSGANVLTFGAGSRLTVL.

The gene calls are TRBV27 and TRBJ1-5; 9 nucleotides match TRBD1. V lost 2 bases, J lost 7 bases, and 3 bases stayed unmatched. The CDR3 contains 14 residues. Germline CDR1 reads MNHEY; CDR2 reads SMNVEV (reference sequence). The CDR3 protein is CASSLRTGEQPQHF. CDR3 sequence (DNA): TGTGCCAGCAGTTTACGGACAGGGGAACAGCCCCAGCATTTT.

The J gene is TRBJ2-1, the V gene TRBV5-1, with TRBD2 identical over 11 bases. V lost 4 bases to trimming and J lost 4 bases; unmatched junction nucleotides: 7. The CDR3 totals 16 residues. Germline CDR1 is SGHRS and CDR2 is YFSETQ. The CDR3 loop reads CASSPILAGDYNEQFF. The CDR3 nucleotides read TGCGCCAGCAGCCCGATACTAGCGGGAGATTACAATGAGCAGTTCTTC.

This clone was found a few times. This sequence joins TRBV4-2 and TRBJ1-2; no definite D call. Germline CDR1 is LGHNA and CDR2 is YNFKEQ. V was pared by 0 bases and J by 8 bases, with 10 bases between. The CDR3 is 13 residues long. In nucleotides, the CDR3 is TGTGCCAGCAGCCAAGATATCGAGCGGGGCTACACCTTC. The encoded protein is CASSQDIERGYTF.

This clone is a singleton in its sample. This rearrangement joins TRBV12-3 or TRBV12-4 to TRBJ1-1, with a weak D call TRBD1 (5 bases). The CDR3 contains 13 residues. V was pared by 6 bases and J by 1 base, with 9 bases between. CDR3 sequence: CASRPDRNTEAFF. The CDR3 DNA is TGTGCCAGCAGACCTGACAGGAACACTGAAGCTTTCTTT.

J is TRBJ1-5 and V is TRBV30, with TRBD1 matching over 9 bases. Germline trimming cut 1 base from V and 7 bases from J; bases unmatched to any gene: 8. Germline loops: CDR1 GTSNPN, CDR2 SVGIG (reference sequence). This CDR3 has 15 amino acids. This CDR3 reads CAWSEGQGLRQPQHF. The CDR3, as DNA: TGTGCCTGGAGTGAGGGACAGGGACTCCGCCAGCCCCAGCATTTT.

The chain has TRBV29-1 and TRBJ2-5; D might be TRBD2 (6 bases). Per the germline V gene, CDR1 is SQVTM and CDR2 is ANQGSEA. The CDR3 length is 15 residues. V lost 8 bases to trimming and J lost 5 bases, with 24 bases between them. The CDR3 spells CSSGILAQMGETQYF. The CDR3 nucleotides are TGCAGCTCTGGGATACTAGCTCAAATGGGGGAGACCCAGTACTTC.

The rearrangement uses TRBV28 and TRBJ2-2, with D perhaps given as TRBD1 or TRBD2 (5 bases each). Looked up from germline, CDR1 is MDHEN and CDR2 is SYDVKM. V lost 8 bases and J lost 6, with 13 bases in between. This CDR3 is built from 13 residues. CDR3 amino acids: CASGVLGPGELFF. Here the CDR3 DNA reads TGTGCCAGCGGAGTGCTGGGACCCGGGGAGCTGTTTTTT.